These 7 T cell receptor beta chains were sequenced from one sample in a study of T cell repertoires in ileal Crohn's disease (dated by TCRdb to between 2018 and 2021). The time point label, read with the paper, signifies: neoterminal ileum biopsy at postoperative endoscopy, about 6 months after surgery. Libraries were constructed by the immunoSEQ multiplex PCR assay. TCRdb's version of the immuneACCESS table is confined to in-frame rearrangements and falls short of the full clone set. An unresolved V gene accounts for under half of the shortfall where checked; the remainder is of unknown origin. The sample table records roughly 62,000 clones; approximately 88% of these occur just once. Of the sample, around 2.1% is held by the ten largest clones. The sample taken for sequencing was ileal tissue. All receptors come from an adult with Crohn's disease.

The CDR3 bases are TGCGCCAGCAGCCAAGGGAACAGGGATGAGCCCCAGCATTTT. This sequence encodes CASSQGNRDEPQHF. The chain couples TRBV4-1 to TRBJ1-5, with D perhaps matching TRBD1 (6 bases). The CDR3 consists of 14 residues. Trimming pared 1 base from V and 8 bases from J, leaving 12 bases between. Germline CDR1 and CDR2: MGHRA and YSYEKL.

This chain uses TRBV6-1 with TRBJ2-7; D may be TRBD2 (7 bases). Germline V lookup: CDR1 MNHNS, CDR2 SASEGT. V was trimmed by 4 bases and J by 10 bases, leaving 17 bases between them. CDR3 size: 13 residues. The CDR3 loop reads CASSGWGGGGQYV. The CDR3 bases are TGTGCCAGCAGTGGTTGGGGGGGCGGAGGACAGTACGTC.

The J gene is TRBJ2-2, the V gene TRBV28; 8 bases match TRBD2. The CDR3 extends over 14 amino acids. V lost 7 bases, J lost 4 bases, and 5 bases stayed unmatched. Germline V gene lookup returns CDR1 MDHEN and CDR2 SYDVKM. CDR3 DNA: TGTGCCAGCAAACCGGGAGGGGTCACCGGGGAGCTGTTTTTT. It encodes CASKPGGVTGELFF.

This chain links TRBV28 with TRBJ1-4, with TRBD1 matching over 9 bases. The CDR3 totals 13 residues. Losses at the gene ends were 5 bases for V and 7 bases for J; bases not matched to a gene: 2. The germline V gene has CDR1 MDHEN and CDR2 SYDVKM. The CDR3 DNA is TGTGCCAGCAGTAGGACAGGGGTTGAAAAACTGTTTTTT. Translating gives CASSRTGVEKLFF.

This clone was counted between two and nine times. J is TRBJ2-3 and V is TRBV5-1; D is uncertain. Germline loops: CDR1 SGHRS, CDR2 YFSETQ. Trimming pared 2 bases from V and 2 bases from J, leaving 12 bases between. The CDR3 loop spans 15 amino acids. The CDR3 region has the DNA TGCGCCAGCAGCTTTGCCCCCACAGACACAGATACGCAGTATTTT. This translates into CASSFAPTDTDTQYF.

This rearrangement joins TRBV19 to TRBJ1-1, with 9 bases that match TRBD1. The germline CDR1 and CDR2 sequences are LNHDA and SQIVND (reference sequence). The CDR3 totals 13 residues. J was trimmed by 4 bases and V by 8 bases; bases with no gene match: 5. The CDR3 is CASDQTGGTEAFF. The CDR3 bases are TGTGCCAGTGACCAGACAGGGGGCACTGAAGCTTTCTTT.

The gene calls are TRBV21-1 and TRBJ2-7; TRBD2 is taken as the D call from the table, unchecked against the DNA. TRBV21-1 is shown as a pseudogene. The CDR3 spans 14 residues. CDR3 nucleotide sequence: TGTGCCAGCAGCAAAAGCGAAGACTCCTACGAGCAGTACGTC. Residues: CASSKSEDSYEQYV.